The 19 T cell receptor beta chains below all came from one sample that was sequenced in a study of T cells after yellow fever vaccination. Each CDR3 protein gets one entry after TCRdb re-called the 5' RACE reads with MiXCR. The table includes 340,000 or so distinct CDR3 sequences, under 15% detected once. The sample in question was CD4+ T cells sorted from PBMCs, obtained 15 days after the yellow fever booster vaccination. Receptors were obtained from a man between 18 and 35 years old who received the YFV17D yellow fever vaccine.

To note about this clonotype: The junction does not match germline at one end; this may be a read error. The rearrangement uses TRBV4-3 and TRBJ2-2, with a weak D call TRBD2 (6 bases). Germline CDR1 is LGHNA and CDR2 is YSLEER. The CDR3 covers 18 residues. Written as DNA, the CDR3 is TGCGCCAGCAGCCCTCCCAGAGCTAGCGCCTCGAACACCGGGGAGCTGTCTTTT. Translation: CASSPPRASASNTGELSF.

There are a few counts of this clonotype. The V and J genes are TRBV7-2 and TRBJ2-1; perhaps TRBD2 as D (5 bases). CDR3 length: 14 amino acids. V was clipped by 1 base and J by 1 base, with 5 bases between them. Germline CDR1 is SGHTA and CDR2 is FQGNSA. For the CDR3, the DNA is TGTGCCAGCAGCTTAGGGAGGTCCTACAATGAGCAGTTCTTC. Amino acid sequence: CASSLGRSYNEQFF.

The V and J genes are TRBV20-1 and TRBJ2-1; tentative D call: TRBD2 (5 bases). The length of the CDR3 is 13 residues. Trimming cost V 6 bases and J 3 bases, with 12 bases left between them. Germline values: CDR1 DFQATT, CDR2 SNEGSKA (reference sequence). This chain's CDR3 is CSAPLAGYNEQFF. The CDR3 DNA is TGCAGTGCGCCGCTGGCGGGCTACAATGAGCAGTTCTTC.

This clonotype has a count of ten or more. The chain carries TRBV4-3 and TRBJ1-4; D not certain. CDR3 length equals 14 residues. Germline CDR1 and CDR2: LGHNA and YSLEER. With 2 bases removed from V and 8 bases from J, the gap between germline ends came to 12 bases. The CDR3 nucleotides are TGCGCCAGCAGCCAAACGGCCGGGGTAGAAAAACTGTTTTTT. Residues: CASSQTAGVEKLFF.

This clonotype appeared a few times. This chain uses TRBV3-1 with TRBJ1-1, with D unresolved. The CDR3 covers 15 residues. Germline CDR1 is LGHDT and CDR2 is YNNKEL (reference sequence). V shed 2 bases and J shed 1 base, with 11 bases lying between them. CDR3 protein: CASSQSPGKNTEAFF. The DNA of the CDR3 is TGTGCCAGCAGCCAAAGTCCGGGGAAGAACACTGAAGCTTTCTTT.

The V gene is TRBV5-6, the J gene TRBJ1-2; D is perhaps TRBD1 (6 bases). Germline values: CDR1 SGHDT, CDR2 YYEEEE. The length of the CDR3 is 15 residues. The ends were cut back, 4 bases at V and 3 bases at J, with 16 bases in the middle. The CDR3 here is CASSPGLEGDYGYTF. As DNA, the CDR3 is TGTGCCAGCAGCCCGGGTCTCGAGGGGGACTATGGCTACACCTTC.

This clonotype has at least ten counts. The J gene is TRBJ2-4, the V gene TRBV6-6; TRBD1 matches 11 bases. This CDR3 comprises 18 residues. Germline V gene lookup returns CDR1 MNHNY and CDR2 SVGAGI (reference sequence). V was clipped by 3 bases and J by 2 bases; unmatched bases: 9. CDR3 region: CASSYRDRGSGTKNIQYF. The CDR3 DNA sequence: TGTGCCAGCAGTTATCGGGACAGGGGGTCCGGGACCAAAAACATTCAGTACTTC.

This clonotype was detected only once. The rearrangement uses TRBV7-8 and TRBJ2-5; D could derive from TRBD1 or TRBD2 (5 bases each). CDR1 SGHVS and CDR2 FQNEAQ come from the germline V gene. This CDR3 has 14 amino acids. Deletions cut 0 bases from V and 6 bases from J, with 11 bases between. CDR3 residues: CASSLAPGRKTQYF. In nucleotides, the CDR3 is TGTGCCAGCAGCTTAGCGCCGGGACGGAAGACCCAGTACTTC.

The chain uses TRBV6-1 and TRBJ2-3, with D perhaps TRBD2 (7 bases). Germline values: CDR1 MNHNS, CDR2 SASEGT. The CDR3 is made up of 15 amino acids. V was clipped by 5 bases and J by 0 bases, with 12 bases between them. CDR3 loop: CASSNGGPSTDTQYF. The DNA of the CDR3 is TGTGCCAGCAGTAACGGGGGGCCGAGCACAGATACGCAGTATTTT.

This clonotype was seen many times. The chain joins TRBV29-1 to TRBJ1-1; a possible D gene is TRBD1 (5 bases). With 5 bases removed from V and 1 base from J, the gap between germline ends came to 8 bases. From germline, CDR1 is SQVTM and CDR2 ANQGSEA. The CDR3 has 12 residues. DNA for the CDR3: TGCAGCGTTCACGGACAGAACACTGAAGCTTTCTTT. Translating gives CSVHGQNTEAFF. Full variable domain (rest looked up from reference TRBV29-1 and TRBJ1-1): SAVISQKPSRDICQRGTSLTIQCQVDSQVTMMFWYRQQPGQSLTLIATANQGSEATYESGFVIDKFPISRPNLTFSTLTVSNMSPEDSSIYLCSVHGQNTEAFFGQGTRLTVV.

Only a few counts were recorded for this clonotype. The gene calls are TRBV28 and TRBJ1-1, with 8 positions matching TRBD1. CDR1 is MDHEN and CDR2 is SYDVKM in the germline V gene. V shed 6 bases, J shed 4 bases, and the junction held 13 bases outside the gene matches. This CDR3 spans 16 amino acids. The CDR3 DNA is TGTGCCAGCAGCTCAGGGGGCCAGGAGGTGAGCACTGAAGCTTTCTTT. Translating it yields CASSSGGQEVSTEAFF.

At least ten counts were recorded for this clonotype. This chain links TRBV5-1 with TRBJ2-3; D call uncertain. The length of the CDR3 is 14 residues. V lost 6 bases to trimming and J lost 5 bases, with 16 bases between them. Germline V lookup: CDR1 SGHRS, CDR2 YFSETQ. CDR3 bases: TGCGCCAGCAACGACCCGGGCAGCCAAGATACGCAGTATTTT. It codes for CASNDPGSQDTQYF.

This clonotype was detected only a few times. The chain has TRBV20-1 and TRBJ2-7; 8 bases fit TRBD2. The CDR3 contains 16 residues. The J segment lost 2 bases and the V segment lost 3 bases, leaving 12 bases of the junction unmatched. Germline-derived CDR1 and CDR2 are DFQATT and SNEGSKA (reference sequence). The CDR3 coding sequence is TGCAGTGCTAGGCGAATCGAGCGGGGGCCTCCCTACGAGCAGTACTTC. This encodes CSARRIERGPPYEQYF.

There are a few counts of this clonotype. The genes are TRBV7-9 and TRBJ2-5, with D possibly called TRBD1 or TRBD2 (5 bases each). V shed 5 bases and J shed 2 bases, with 18 bases lying between them. There are 16 residues in the CDR3. Germline lookup yields CDR1 SEHNR and CDR2 FQNEAQ (reference sequence). CDR3 nucleotide sequence: TGTGCCAGCAGCCCCCACTCCCCGGGGCAGCAAGAGACCCAGTACTTC. Its translation is CASSPHSPGQQETQYF.

This chain joins TRBV5-1 and TRBJ1-1; tentatively, D is TRBD1 (5 bases). This CDR3 has 15 amino acids. Trimming took 2 bases from V and 3 from J, leaving 14 bases between them. Germline CDR1 reads SGHRS; CDR2 reads YFSETQ. CDR3 bases: TGCGCCAGCAGCTTAGGATCAGGGTCCTACACTGAAGCTTTCTTT. Protein sequence: CASSLGSGSYTEAFF.

This clonotype was counted at least ten times. The chain uses TRBV7-2 and TRBJ2-7; possibly TRBD1 or TRBD2 for D (6 bases each). This CDR3 comprises 14 residues. Germline loops: CDR1 SGHTA, CDR2 FQGNSA. The germline V and J ends were trimmed by 5 bases and 1 base, with 12 bases remaining between them. CDR3 coding DNA: TGTGCCAGCAGCCCGGGGGCCACGTCCTACGAGCAGTACTTC. This codes for CASSPGATSYEQYF.

This clonotype has a handful of counts. The CDR3 reads CASSYRAGEKLFF. As DNA, the CDR3 is TGTGCCAGCAGTTACAGGGCAGGGGAAAAACTGTTTTTT. The V gene is TRBV12-3 or TRBV12-4, the J gene TRBJ1-4; weak D call: TRBD1 (6 bases). Trimming left V 4 bases short and J 8 bases short, with 11 bases between. CDR3 length: 13 amino acids.

The J gene is TRBJ2-4, the V gene TRBV11-2; D is perhaps TRBD1 or TRBD2 (5 bases each). The CDR3 is 18 amino acids. Looked up from germline, CDR1 is SGHAT and CDR2 is FQNNGV. Trimming took off 7 bases at V and 9 bases at J, with 31 bases between the two ends. This chain's CDR3 is CASKRPGQGMSGSSIQYF. The DNA for the CDR3 is TGTGCCAGCAAACGCCCTGGACAAGGGATGTCGGGGAGTAGCATTCAGTACTTC. The full variable domain, rest sourced from reference TRBV11-2 and TRBJ2-4, is EAGVAQSPRYKIIEKRQSVAFWCNPISGHATLYWYQQILGQGPKLLIQFQNNGVVDDSQLPKDRFSAERLKGVDSTLKIQPAKLEDSAVYLCASKRPGQGMSGSSIQYFGAGTRLSVL.

V and J are TRBV28 and TRBJ2-3, with TRBD2 identical over 10 bases. The germline CDR1 and CDR2 sequences are MDHEN and SYDVKM. V lost 3 bases to trimming and J lost 4 bases; unmatched junction nucleotides: 10. There are 17 residues in the CDR3. In DNA, the CDR3 is TGTGCCAGCAGTTTTATTGCCCAGCGGGGGGGCTCAGATACGCAGTATTTT. This codes for CASSFIAQRGGSDTQYF.